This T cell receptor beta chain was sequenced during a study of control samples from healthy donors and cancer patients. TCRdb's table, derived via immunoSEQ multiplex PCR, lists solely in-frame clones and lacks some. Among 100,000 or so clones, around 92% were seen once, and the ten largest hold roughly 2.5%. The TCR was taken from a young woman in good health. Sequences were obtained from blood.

In nucleotides, the CDR3 is TGTGCCAGCAGCCCGCCCAGGGGTGTCGAGCAGTTCTTC. Encoded protein: CASSPPRGVEQFF. The chain carries TRBV5-5 and TRBJ2-1; TRBD1 might be the D (6 bases). V shed 4 bases and J shed 10 bases, with 15 bases lying between them. The CDR3 spans 13 residues. The germline CDR1 and CDR2 sequences are SGHKS and YYEKEE (reference sequence).